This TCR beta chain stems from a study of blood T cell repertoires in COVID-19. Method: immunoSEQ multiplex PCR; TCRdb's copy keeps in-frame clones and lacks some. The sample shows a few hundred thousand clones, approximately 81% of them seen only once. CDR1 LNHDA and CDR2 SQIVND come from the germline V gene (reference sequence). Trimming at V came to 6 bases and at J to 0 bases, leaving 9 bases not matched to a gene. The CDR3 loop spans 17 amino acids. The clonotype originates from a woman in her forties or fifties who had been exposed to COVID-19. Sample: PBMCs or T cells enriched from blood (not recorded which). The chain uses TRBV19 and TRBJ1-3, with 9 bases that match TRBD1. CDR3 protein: CASSPRTGALSGNTIYF. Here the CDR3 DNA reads TGTGCCAGTAGCCCTCGGACAGGGGCACTCTCTGGAAACACCATATATTTT.